These T cell receptor beta chains were read from a single sample in a study of spatial heterogeneity in lung cancer. TCRdb itself ran the 5' RACE reads through MiXCR, one entry per CDR3 protein. The sample carries roughly 80,000 distinct CDR3 sequences, 8% recorded once. The source material was PBMCs, sampled at surgery. The receptors originated from a male donor with early-stage non-small cell lung cancer. Each CDR3 is given with its conserved first and last residue. Each record gives: CDR3 DNA, CDR3 protein, V gene, clone size, J gene, D gene. D genes are given only for firm matches. Clone size is stated in some rows and not others, as once, few, many or a class when expanded.

CDR3nt: TGTGCCAGCAGTCTCCGAACGAGTGGGTCGGGCAAAAATCGCCATGAAGCTTTCTTT; CDR3aa: CASSLRTSGSGKNRHEAFF; v_gene: TRBV6-5; abundance: .; j_gene: TRBJ1-1; d_gene: .
CDR3nt: TGTGCCAGCAGCCCCGACCGGGACAGGTACAATGAGCAGTTCTTC; CDR3aa: CASSPDRDRYNEQFF; v_gene: TRBV7-9; abundance: few; j_gene: TRBJ2-1; d_gene: TRBD1
CDR3nt: TGTGCCAGCAGCCATTCCGGGGGCCCAGAGCAGTACTTC; CDR3aa: CASSHSGGPEQYF; v_gene: TRBV7-8; abundance: few; j_gene: TRBJ2-7; d_gene: .
CDR3nt: TGTGCCAGCAGTTATTCGGCATATGAGCAGTTCTTC; CDR3aa: CASSYSAYEQFF; v_gene: TRBV6-9; abundance: many; j_gene: TRBJ2-1; d_gene: .
CDR3nt: TGTGCCAGCAGCGTGGGACAGAAAAACACTGAAGCTTTCTTT; CDR3aa: CASSVGQKNTEAFF; v_gene: TRBV2; abundance: .; j_gene: TRBJ1-1; d_gene: TRBD1
CDR3nt: TGTGCCAGCAGCCGGACGACTAGCGGGAGGGCCTTATCCTACGAGCAGTACTTC; CDR3aa: CASSRTTSGRALSYEQYF; v_gene: TRBV27; abundance: many; j_gene: TRBJ2-7; d_gene: TRBD2
CDR3nt: TGTGCCAGCAGCACCGGGACAGGGGTGTCACCCCTCCACTTT; CDR3aa: CASSTGTGVSPLHF; v_gene: TRBV7-9; abundance: many; j_gene: TRBJ1-6; d_gene: TRBD1
CDR3nt: TGTGCTAGTGGTTTGGTACGAGGGGCAGGGTCCACTGAAGCTTTCTTT; CDR3aa: CASGLVRGAGSTEAFF; v_gene: TRBV12-5; abundance: many; j_gene: TRBJ1-1; d_gene: .
CDR3nt: TGTGCCACCAGTGATGGGAGAAATCAGCCCCAGCATTTT; CDR3aa: CATSDGRNQPQHF; v_gene: TRBV24-1; abundance: many; j_gene: TRBJ1-5; d_gene: .
CDR3nt: TGTGCCAGCAGCTTAAGTCGGGCCTACAATGAGCAGTTCTTC; CDR3aa: CASSLSRAYNEQFF; v_gene: TRBV11-3; abundance: few; j_gene: TRBJ2-1; d_gene: .
CDR3nt: TGTGCCACCAGCAGAGAGAGAACCACTAATGAAAAACTGTTTTTT; CDR3aa: CATSRERTTNEKLFF; v_gene: TRBV15; abundance: many; j_gene: TRBJ1-4; d_gene: .
CDR3nt: TGTGCCAGCAGCGTTGGAGGGCCGGTTGTGGACGAGCAGTACTTC; CDR3aa: CASSVGGPVVDEQYF; v_gene: TRBV9; abundance: few; j_gene: TRBJ2-7; d_gene: .
CDR3nt: TGTGCCAGCAGCCCGGGGACCTTCACAGATACGCAGTATTTT; CDR3aa: CASSPGTFTDTQYF; v_gene: TRBV11-1; abundance: many; j_gene: TRBJ2-3; d_gene: .
CDR3nt: TGCGCCAGCAGCCCCGTCGAACGCACAGATACGCAGTATTTT; CDR3aa: CASSPVERTDTQYF; v_gene: TRBV4-1; abundance: .; j_gene: TRBJ2-3; d_gene: .
CDR3nt: TGTGCCAGCAGTTGGGGGGGCAATGAGCAGTTCTTC; CDR3aa: CASSWGGNEQFF; v_gene: TRBV6-2/TRBV6-3; abundance: once; j_gene: TRBJ2-1; d_gene: TRBD2
CDR3nt: TGTGCCAGCAGCAAGTACCCGACCAGCACTGGCTACGAGCAGTACTTC; CDR3aa: CASSKYPTSTGYEQYF; v_gene: TRBV7-3; abundance: few; j_gene: TRBJ2-7; d_gene: .
CDR3nt: TGTGCCAGCAGCTTAATTAGCGGGAGGACCTTTAGCACAGATACGCAGTATTTT; CDR3aa: CASSLISGRTFSTDTQYF; v_gene: TRBV11-2; abundance: many; j_gene: TRBJ2-3; d_gene: TRBD2
CDR3nt: TGCAGTGCTAGAGCCCCTCGCAGGGGGACTGAAGCTTTCTTT; CDR3aa: CSARAPRRGTEAFF; v_gene: TRBV20-1; abundance: few; j_gene: TRBJ1-1; d_gene: TRBD1
CDR3nt: TGTGCCAGCAGCCTTCAGATACAGGGGTTATCCTCCTACGAGCAGTACTTC; CDR3aa: CASSLQIQGLSSYEQYF; v_gene: TRBV5-5; abundance: few; j_gene: TRBJ2-7; d_gene: TRBD1
CDR3nt: TGTGCCAGCAGCTTAGCAGGGGGATCTGGAAACACCATATATTTT; CDR3aa: CASSLAGGSGNTIYF; v_gene: TRBV7-2; abundance: .; j_gene: TRBJ1-3; d_gene: .